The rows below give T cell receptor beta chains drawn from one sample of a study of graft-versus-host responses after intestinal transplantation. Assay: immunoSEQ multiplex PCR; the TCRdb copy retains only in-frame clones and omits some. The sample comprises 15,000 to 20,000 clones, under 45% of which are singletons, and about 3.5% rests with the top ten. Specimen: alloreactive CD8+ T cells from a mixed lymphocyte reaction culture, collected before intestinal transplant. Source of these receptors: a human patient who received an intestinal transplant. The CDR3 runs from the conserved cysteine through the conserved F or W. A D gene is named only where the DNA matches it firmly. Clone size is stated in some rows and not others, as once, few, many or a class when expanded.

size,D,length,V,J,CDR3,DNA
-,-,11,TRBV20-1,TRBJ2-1,CSCEEDGEQFF,TGCAGTTGCGAGGAGGACGGTGAGCAGTTCTTC
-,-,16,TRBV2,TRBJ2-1,CASSEWVAGHYNEQFF,TGTGCCAGCAGTGAATGGGTGGCGGGACACTACAATGAGCAGTTCTTC
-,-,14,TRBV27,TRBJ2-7,CASRSIWVTYEQYF,TGTGCCAGCAGAAGTATATGGGTCACCTACGAGCAGTACTTC
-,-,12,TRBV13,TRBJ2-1,CASSDGGNEQFF,TGTGCCAGCAGCGACGGGGGCAATGAGCAGTTCTTC
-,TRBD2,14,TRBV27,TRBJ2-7,CASSLEGGAYEQYF,TGTGCCAGCAGTTTAGAGGGAGGGGCCTACGAGCAGTACTTC
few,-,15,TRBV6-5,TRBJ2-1,CASSYAVGSYNEQFF,TGTGCCAGCAGTTACGCGGTGGGGTCCTACAATGAGCAGTTCTTC
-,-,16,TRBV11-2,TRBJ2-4,CASSPNRAYGKNIQYF,TGTGCCAGCAGCCCAAACAGGGCGTATGGCAAAAACATTCAGTACTTC
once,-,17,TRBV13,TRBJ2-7,CASSLGPIPSANYEQYF,TGTGCCAGCAGCTTAGGCCCGATACCCAGCGCGAACTACGAGCAGTACTTC
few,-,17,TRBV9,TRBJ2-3,CASSAGSQSGITDTQYF,TGTGCCAGCAGCGCCGGCAGTCAATCCGGGATCACAGATACGCAGTATTTT
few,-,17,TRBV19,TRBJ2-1,CASSIRREGRGPHEQFF,TGTGCCAGTAGTATAAGGCGGGAAGGAAGAGGTCCCCATGAGCAGTTCTTC
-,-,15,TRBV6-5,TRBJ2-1,CASSYSSRPYNEQFF,TGTGCCAGCAGTTACTCGAGTCGGCCATACAATGAGCAGTTCTTC
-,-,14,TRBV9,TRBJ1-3,CASSAGDSGNTIYF,TGTGCCAGCAGCGCTGGGGACTCTGGAAACACCATATATTTT
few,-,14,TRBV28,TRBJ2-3,CASNLGEGTDTQYF,TGTGCCAGCAACCTTGGGGAGGGCACAGATACGCAGTATTTT
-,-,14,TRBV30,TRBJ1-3,CAWTLTGSGDTIYF,TGTGCCTGGACTCTGACAGGATCAGGGGACACCATATATTTT
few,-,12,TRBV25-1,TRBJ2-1,CASSEGWYEQFF,TGTGCCAGCAGTGAAGGATGGTATGAGCAGTTCTTC
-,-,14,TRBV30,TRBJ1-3,CASQGQISGNTIYF,TGTGCCTCACAAGGACAGATCTCTGGAAACACCATATATTTT
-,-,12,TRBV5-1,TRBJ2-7,CASGGPSYEQYF,TGCGCCAGCGGGGGGCCGAGCTACGAGCAGTACTTC
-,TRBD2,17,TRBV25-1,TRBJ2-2,CASSLPSGTAYTGELFF,TGTGCCAGCAGTTTACCTAGCGGGACAGCGTACACCGGGGAGCTGTTTTTT
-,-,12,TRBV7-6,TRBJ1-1,CASSARGPEAFF,TGTGCCAGCAGCGCAAGAGGGCCTGAAGCTTTCTTT
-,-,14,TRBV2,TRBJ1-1,CASESGAGYTEAFF,TGTGCCAGCGAGTCTGGGGCGGGGTACACTGAAGCTTTCTTT
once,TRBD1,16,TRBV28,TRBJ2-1,CASSFGLDRVINEQFF,TGTGCCAGCAGTTTTGGTCTGGACAGGGTGATCAATGAGCAGTTCTTC
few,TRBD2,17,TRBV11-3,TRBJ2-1,CASSSSAGGRANNEQFF,TGTGCCAGCAGCTCATCGGCTGGCGGGAGGGCTAACAATGAGCAGTTCTTC
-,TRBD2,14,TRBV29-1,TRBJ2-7,CSVEGLEETYEQYF,TGCAGCGTTGAGGGACTAGAGGAAACCTACGAGCAGTACTTC
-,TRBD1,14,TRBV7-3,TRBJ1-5,CASSSRTGWMPQHF,TGTGCCAGCAGCTCACGGACAGGGTGGATGCCCCAGCATTTT
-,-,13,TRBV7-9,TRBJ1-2,CASSPSGVNGYTF,TGTGCCAGCAGCCCCTCTGGGGTAAATGGCTACACCTTC
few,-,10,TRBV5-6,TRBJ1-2,CASSVRVYTF,TGTGCCAGCAGCGTCAGGGTATACACCTTC
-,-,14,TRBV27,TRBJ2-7,CASSYGGSSYEQYF,TGTGCCAGCAGTTACGGCGGCTCCTCCTACGAGCAGTACTTC
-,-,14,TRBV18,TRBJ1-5,CASSRVWGWQPQHF,TGTGCCAGCTCACGGGTGTGGGGCTGGCAGCCCCAGCATTTT
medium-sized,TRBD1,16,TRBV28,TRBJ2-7,CASSFLAGQGSYEQYF,TGTGCCAGCAGTTTTCTGGCGGGACAGGGCTCCTACGAGCAGTACTTC
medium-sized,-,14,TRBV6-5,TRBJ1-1,CASSYGDGNTEAFF,TGTGCCAGCAGTTACGGGGATGGGAACACTGAAGCTTTCTTT